The 18 T cell receptor beta chains below all came from one sample that was sequenced in a study of T cell changes during pregnancy in multiple sclerosis. Sequencing used immunoSEQ multiplex PCR; TCRdb keeps in-frame clones, though not all of them. This table has about 110,000 clones, roughly nine tenths appearing once. This specimen consisted of peripheral blood, obtained in the third trimester of pregnancy. The receptors come from a female donor with multiple sclerosis, enrolled in a pregnancy study.

The rearrangement joins TRBV7-6 to TRBJ1-1; D gene ambiguous. The CDR3 runs to 14 residues. Trimming stripped 0 bases from V and 1 base from J, with 6 bases between. Germline CDR1 reads SGHVS; CDR2 reads FNYEAQ. In DNA form, the CDR3 reads TGTGCCAGCAGCTTAGCGCACAAGAACACTGAAGCTTTCTTT. This codes for CASSLAHKNTEAFF.

The chain couples TRBV5-4 to TRBJ2-3, with a weak D call TRBD1 (5 bases). The germline CDR1 and CDR2 sequences are SGHNT and YYREEE (reference sequence). The CDR3 loop spans 15 amino acids. With 1 base removed from V and 2 bases from J, the gap between germline ends came to 11 bases. CDR3 region: CASSLSRVHTDTQYF. DNA of the CDR3: TGTGCCAGCAGCTTGAGCAGGGTCCACACAGATACGCAGTATTTT.

The chain is built from TRBV28 and TRBJ1-4, with unresolved D. This CDR3 spans 16 amino acids. Trimming took off 4 bases at V and 1 base at J, with 13 bases between the two ends. Germline CDR1 is MDHEN and CDR2 is SYDVKM. CDR3 nucleotides: TGTGCCAGCAGTTGGGCGGGGAGGGTAACTAATGAAAAACTGTTTTTT. Translating gives CASSWAGRVTNEKLFF.

This clone has just one count. V gene TRBV9 combines with J gene TRBJ2-2, with TRBD2 identical over 15 bases. This CDR3 has 18 amino acids. Trimming at V came to 4 bases and at J to 5 bases, leaving 9 bases not matched to a gene. Germline V gene data show CDR1 as SGDLS and CDR2 as YYNGEE. The CDR3 nucleotides read TGTGCCAGCAGCCGGACTAGCGGGAGGGCCGGGGGTACCGGGGAGCTGTTTTTT. Translating gives CASSRTSGRAGGTGELFF.

The gene calls are TRBV4-1 and TRBJ2-7, with a weak D call TRBD1 (6 bases). The CDR3 extends over 15 amino acids. Germline CDR1 and CDR2: MGHRA and YSYEKL. V was pared by 0 bases and J by 7 bases, with 16 bases between. The CDR3 here is CASSQENRVPGEQYF. In DNA form, the CDR3 reads TGCGCCAGCAGCCAAGAGAACAGGGTGCCGGGAGAGCAGTACTTC.

The chain employs TRBV6-1 and TRBJ2-5; the match to TRBD1 covers 8 bases. The ends lost 4 bases at V and 2 bases at J; junction bases unmatched: 3. Germline V gene data show CDR1 as MNHNS and CDR2 as SASEGT. CDR3 length: 14 amino acids. DNA for the CDR3: TGTGCCAGCAGTGGGACAGGGACTCAAGAGACCCAGTACTTC. It translates to CASSGTGTQETQYF.

The chain carries TRBV30 and TRBJ2-1; TRBD2 aligns across 8 bases. The CDR3 covers 13 residues. The trim removed 2 bases at V and 11 bases at J, leaving 8 bases unmatched. Germline V gives CDR1 GTSNPN, CDR2 SVGIG (reference sequence). The CDR3 protein is CAWSLRGGRQQFF. The CDR3 region has the DNA TGTGCCTGGAGTCTACGGGGGGGTCGCCAGCAGTTCTTC.

CDR3 in DNA: TGTGCCAGCAGTTTAGAGCGGGACGTATACAATGAGCAGTTCTTC. It is translated as CASSLERDVYNEQFF. The chain combines TRBV27 with TRBJ2-1, with 7 nucleotides matching TRBD2. V was clipped by 2 bases and J by 4 bases; unmatched bases: 5. The CDR3 extends over 15 amino acids. Looked up from germline, CDR1 is MNHEY and CDR2 is SMNVEV (reference sequence).

This clone showed up just a few times. The chain joins TRBV7-2 to TRBJ2-2, with 8 bases lining up with TRBD1. CDR1 and CDR2 (germline): SGHTA, FQGNSA. The CDR3 has 16 residues. With V trimmed by 2 bases and J by 7 bases, 9 bases remained unmatched. The CDR3: CASSLRTGYQSGELFF. The CDR3 region has the DNA TGTGCCAGCAGCTTACGGACAGGGTATCAAAGCGGGGAGCTGTTTTTT.

The chain joins TRBV28 to TRBJ1-1, with 8 bases identical to TRBD1. The CDR3 extends over 14 amino acids. Trimming removed 6 bases from V and 4 bases from J; junction bases left unmatched: 7. CDR1 MDHEN and CDR2 SYDVKM come from the germline V gene. CDR3 sequence (DNA): TGTGCCAGCAGCCCGACAGGGGTGGGCACTGAAGCTTTCTTT. Translation: CASSPTGVGTEAFF.

The chain carries TRBV19 and TRBJ2-1, with 10 positions matching TRBD2. The CDR3 loop spans 16 amino acids. V gave up 7 bases and J gave up 12 bases; unmatched junction bases: 18. CDR1 and CDR2 from the germline V gene are LNHDA and SQIVND (reference sequence). CDR3 DNA: TGTGCCAGTACCCCAGTGGGTAGCGGGGGGAGTTTCGGGCAGTTCTTC. This gives the protein CASTPVGSGGSFGQFF.

The V call is TRBV9, the J call TRBJ2-1; D is ambiguous. Trimming cost V 4 bases and J 2 bases, with 19 bases left between them. Germline V gives CDR1 SGDLS, CDR2 YYNGEE. This CDR3 region has 17 residues. This chain's CDR3 is CASSPPNGSPTYNEQFF. The CDR3 coding sequence is TGTGCCAGCAGCCCCCCCAACGGTTCTCCCACCTACAATGAGCAGTTCTTC. The full variable domain, completed using reference TRBV9 and TRBJ2-1, is DSGVTQTPKHLITATGQRVTLRCSPRSGDLSVYWYQQSLDQGLQFLIQYYNGEERAKGNILERFSAQQFPDLHSELNLSSLELGDSALYFCASSPPNGSPTYNEQFFGPGTRLTVL.

This chain links TRBV19 with TRBJ2-3, with TRBD1 matching 7 bases. Per the germline V gene, CDR1 is LNHDA and CDR2 is SQIVND (reference sequence). This CDR3 has 15 amino acids. The V gene end was trimmed by 5 bases and the J gene end by 3 bases; junction bases not matched to a gene: 8. The CDR3 reads CASSPRRQGTDTQYF. As DNA, the CDR3 is TGTGCCAGTAGTCCCCGCCGACAGGGAACAGATACGCAGTATTTT.

This sequence joins TRBV2 and TRBJ1-4; 7 nucleotides agree with TRBD1. The CDR3 has 15 amino acids. Germline CDR1 SNHLY, CDR2 FYNNEI. V was clipped by 1 base and J by 3 bases; unmatched bases: 2. The CDR3 nucleotides read TGTGCCAGCAGTGAAGACAGGGGATCTAATGAAAAACTGTTTTTT. Its protein is CASSEDRGSNEKLFF.

The V gene is TRBV6-5, the J gene TRBJ2-7; a weak D match, TRBD1 (6 bases). V gave up 8 bases and J gave up 4 bases, with 15 bases separating them. Germline CDR1 MNHEY, CDR2 SVGAGI. The CDR3 has 13 amino acids. The CDR3 loop is CASRSAGVYEQYF. The DNA for the CDR3 is TGTGCCAGCCGATCGGCAGGGGTTTACGAGCAGTACTTC.

This clone has more than one count but fewer than ten. The chain links TRBV19 to TRBJ2-7, with 10 bases aligning to TRBD1. The V gene's germline CDR1 is LNHDA and CDR2 SQIVND (reference sequence). The CDR3 extends over 15 amino acids. V was clipped by 4 bases and J by 4 bases; unmatched bases: 7. The CDR3 sequence is CASSTSAGQGYEQYF. CDR3 coding DNA: TGTGCCAGTAGTACTTCCGCGGGACAGGGGTACGAGCAGTACTTC.

The chain employs TRBV5-1 and TRBJ2-1, with 9 bases that match TRBD2. Germline trimming cut 3 bases from V and 3 bases from J; bases unmatched to any gene: 10. The CDR3 contains 17 residues. The germline V gene has CDR1 SGHRS and CDR2 YFSETQ. CDR3 amino acids: CASSSPWGRGGYNEQFF. The CDR3 coding sequence is TGCGCCAGCAGCTCCCCTTGGGGGCGGGGGGGCTACAATGAGCAGTTCTTC.

This clone was picked up one time. V is TRBV12-2 and J is TRBJ2-2; TRBD1 is taken as the D call from the table, unchecked against the DNA. TRBV12-2 is designated a pseudogene. This CDR3 spans 15 amino acids. CDR3 DNA sequence: TGTGCAAGTCGCTTAGGGACAGGGCTGGCCGGGGAGCTGTTTTTT. Amino acids: CASRLGTGLAGELFF.